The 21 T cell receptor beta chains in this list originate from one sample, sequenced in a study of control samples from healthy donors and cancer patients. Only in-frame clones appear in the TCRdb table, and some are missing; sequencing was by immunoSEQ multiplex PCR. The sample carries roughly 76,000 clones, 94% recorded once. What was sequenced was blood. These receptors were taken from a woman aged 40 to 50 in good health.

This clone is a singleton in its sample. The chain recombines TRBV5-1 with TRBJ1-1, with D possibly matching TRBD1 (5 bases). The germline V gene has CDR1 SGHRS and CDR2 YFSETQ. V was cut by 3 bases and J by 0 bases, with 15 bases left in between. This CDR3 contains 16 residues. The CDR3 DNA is TGCGCCAGCAGCTGGGACGGGATTTCCATGAACACTGAAGCTTTCTTT. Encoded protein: CASSWDGISMNTEAFF.

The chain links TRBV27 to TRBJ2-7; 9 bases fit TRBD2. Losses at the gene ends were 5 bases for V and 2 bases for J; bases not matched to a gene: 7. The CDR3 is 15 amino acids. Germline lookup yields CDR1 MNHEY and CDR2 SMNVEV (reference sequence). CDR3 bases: TGTGCCAGCAGTCCACTAGCGGGTGCCCCCTACGAGCAGTACTTC. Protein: CASSPLAGAPYEQYF.

The CDR3 region is CASSEPGQYYEQYF. CDR3 nucleotides: TGTGCCAGCAGTGAACCCGGACAGTACTACGAGCAGTACTTC. The J gene is TRBJ2-7, the V gene TRBV25-1; a weak D match, TRBD1 (6 bases). The CDR3 covers 14 residues. CDR1 and CDR2 from the germline V gene are MGHDK and SYGVNS. Trimming stripped 2 bases from V and 3 bases from J, with 11 bases between.

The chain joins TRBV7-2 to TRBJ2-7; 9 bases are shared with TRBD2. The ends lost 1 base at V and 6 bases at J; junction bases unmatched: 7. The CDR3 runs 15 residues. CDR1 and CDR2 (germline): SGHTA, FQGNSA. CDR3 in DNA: TGTGCCAGCAGCTTAGGTAGCGGGAGCTATGGCGAGCAGTACTTC. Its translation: CASSLGSGSYGEQYF.

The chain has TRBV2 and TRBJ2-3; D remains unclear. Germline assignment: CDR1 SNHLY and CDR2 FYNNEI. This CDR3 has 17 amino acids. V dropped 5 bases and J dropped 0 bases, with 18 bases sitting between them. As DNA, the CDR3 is TGTGCCAGCAGTCACCCTTCGGCGGTGGGAAGCACAGATACGCAGTATTTT. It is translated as CASSHPSAVGSTDTQYF.

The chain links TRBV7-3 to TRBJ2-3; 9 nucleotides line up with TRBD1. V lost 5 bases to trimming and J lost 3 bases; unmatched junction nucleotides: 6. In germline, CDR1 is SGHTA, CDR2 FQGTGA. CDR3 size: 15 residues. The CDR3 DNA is TGTGCCAGCAGCGCAGGGACAGGGTGGACAGATACGCAGTATTTT. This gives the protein CASSAGTGWTDTQYF.

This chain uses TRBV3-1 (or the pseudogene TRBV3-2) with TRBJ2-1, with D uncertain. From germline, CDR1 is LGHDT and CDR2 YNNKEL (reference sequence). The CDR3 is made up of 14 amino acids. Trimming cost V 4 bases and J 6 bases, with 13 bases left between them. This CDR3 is CASSPGRHFNEQFF. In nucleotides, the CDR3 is TGTGCCAGCAGCCCCGGTAGGCATTTCAATGAGCAGTTCTTC.

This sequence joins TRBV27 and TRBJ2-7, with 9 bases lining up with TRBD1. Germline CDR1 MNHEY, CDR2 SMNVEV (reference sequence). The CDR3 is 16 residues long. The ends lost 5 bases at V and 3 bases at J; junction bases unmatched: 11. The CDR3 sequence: CASSVLPRTGVYEQYF. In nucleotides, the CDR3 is TGTGCCAGCAGTGTCCTGCCGAGGACAGGGGTCTACGAGCAGTACTTC.

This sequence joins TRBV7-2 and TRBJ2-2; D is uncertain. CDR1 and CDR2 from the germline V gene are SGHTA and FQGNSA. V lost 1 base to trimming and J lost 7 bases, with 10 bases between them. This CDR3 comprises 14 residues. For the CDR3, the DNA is TGTGCCAGCAGCTTAGGGGTTAGCAGCGGGGAGCTGTTTTTT. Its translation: CASSLGVSSGELFF. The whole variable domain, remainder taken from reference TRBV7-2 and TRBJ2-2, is GAGVSQSPSNKVTEKGKDVELRCDPISGHTALYWYRQSLGQGLEFLIYFQGNSAPDKSGLPSDRFSAERTGGSVSTLTIQRTQQEDSAVYLCASSLGVSSGELFFGEGSRLTVL.

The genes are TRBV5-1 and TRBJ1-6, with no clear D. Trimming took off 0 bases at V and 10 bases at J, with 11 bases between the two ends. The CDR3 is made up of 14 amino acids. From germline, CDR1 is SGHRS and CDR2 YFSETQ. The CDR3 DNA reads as TGCGCCAGCAGCTTGGATCCAGCGTCCTCACCCCTCCACTTT. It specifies CASSLDPASSPLHF.

CDR3 sequence (DNA): TGCGCCAGCAGCCCCTCTCCCGGGAGGGCCATCGAGACCCAGTACTTC. This sequence encodes CASSPSPGRAIETQYF. The J gene is TRBJ2-5, the V gene TRBV5-1; 8 nucleotides match TRBD2. Germline V lookup: CDR1 SGHRS, CDR2 YFSETQ. The CDR3 is 16 amino acids. V shed 4 bases and J 5 bases; nucleotides not matched to a gene: 13.

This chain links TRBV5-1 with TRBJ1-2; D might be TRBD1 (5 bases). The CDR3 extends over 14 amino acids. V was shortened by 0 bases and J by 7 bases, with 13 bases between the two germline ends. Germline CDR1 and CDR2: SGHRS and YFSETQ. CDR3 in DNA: TGCGCCAGCAGCTTGGAGGGGTATGCCTTTGGCTACACCTTC. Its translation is CASSLEGYAFGYTF.

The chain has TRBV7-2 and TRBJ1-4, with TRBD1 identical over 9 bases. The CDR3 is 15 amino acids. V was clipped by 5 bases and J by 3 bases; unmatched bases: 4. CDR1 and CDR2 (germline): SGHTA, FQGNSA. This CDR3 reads CASSTDRGANEKLFF. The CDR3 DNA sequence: TGTGCCAGCAGCACAGACAGGGGGGCTAATGAAAAACTGTTTTTT.

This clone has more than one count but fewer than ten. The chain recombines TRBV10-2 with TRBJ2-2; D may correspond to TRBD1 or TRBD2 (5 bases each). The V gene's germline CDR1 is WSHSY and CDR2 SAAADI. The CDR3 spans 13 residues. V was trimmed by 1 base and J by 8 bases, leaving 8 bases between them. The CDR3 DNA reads TGCGCCAGCAGTGAGTTGGGGGTGGGGGAGCTGTTTTTT. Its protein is CASSELGVGELFF.

CDR3: CASSSYDRDHEQFF. In DNA, the CDR3 is TGTGCCAGTAGTTCTTACGACAGGGATCATGAGCAGTTCTTC. The chain links TRBV19 to TRBJ2-1; 7 nucleotides match TRBD1. Germline V lookup: CDR1 LNHDA, CDR2 SQIVND (reference sequence). The CDR3 is 14 residues long. The J segment lost 8 bases and the V segment lost 5 bases, leaving 9 bases of the junction unmatched.

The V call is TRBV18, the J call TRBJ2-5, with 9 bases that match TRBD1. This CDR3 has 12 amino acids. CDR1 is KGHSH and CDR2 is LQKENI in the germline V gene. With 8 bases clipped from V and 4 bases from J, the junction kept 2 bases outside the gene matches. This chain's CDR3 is CASRTGAETQYF. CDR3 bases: TGTGCCAGCCGGACAGGGGCAGAGACCCAGTACTTC.

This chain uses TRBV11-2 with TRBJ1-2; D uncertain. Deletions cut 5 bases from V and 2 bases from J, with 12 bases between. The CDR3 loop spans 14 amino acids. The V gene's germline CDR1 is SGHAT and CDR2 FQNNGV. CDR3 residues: CASSPQAENYGYTF. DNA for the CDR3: TGTGCCAGCAGCCCCCAGGCCGAGAACTATGGCTACACCTTC. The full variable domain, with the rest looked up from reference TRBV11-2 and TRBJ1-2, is EAGVAQSPRYKIIEKRQSVAFWCNPISGHATLYWYQQILGQGPKLLIQFQNNGVVDDSQLPKDRFSAERLKGVDSTLKIQPAKLEDSAVYLCASSPQAENYGYTFGSGTRLTVV.

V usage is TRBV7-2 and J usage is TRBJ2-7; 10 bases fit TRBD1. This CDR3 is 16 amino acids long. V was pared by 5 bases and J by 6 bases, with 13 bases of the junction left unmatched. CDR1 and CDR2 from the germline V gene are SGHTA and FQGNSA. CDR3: CASSPNTPWDRGEQYF. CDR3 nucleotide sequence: TGTGCCAGCAGCCCGAACACCCCTTGGGACAGGGGCGAGCAGTACTTC.

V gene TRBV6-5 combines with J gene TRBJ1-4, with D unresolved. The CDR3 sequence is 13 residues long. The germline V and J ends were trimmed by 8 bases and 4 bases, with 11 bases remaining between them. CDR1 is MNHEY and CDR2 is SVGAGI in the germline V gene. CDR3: CASAGTFNEKLFF. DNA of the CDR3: TGTGCCAGCGCAGGAACCTTTAATGAAAAACTGTTTTTT.

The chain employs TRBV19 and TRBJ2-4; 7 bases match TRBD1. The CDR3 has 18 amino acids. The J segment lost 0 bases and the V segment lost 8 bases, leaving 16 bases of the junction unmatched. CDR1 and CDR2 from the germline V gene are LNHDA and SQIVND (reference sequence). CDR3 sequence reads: CASGLGHRGVLAKNIQYF. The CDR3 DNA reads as TGTGCCAGTGGATTGGGACACAGGGGTGTCCTAGCCAAAAACATTCAGTACTTC.

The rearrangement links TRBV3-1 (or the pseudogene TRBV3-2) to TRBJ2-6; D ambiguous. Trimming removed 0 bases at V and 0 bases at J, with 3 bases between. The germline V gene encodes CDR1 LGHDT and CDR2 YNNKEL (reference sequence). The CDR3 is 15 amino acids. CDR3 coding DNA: TGTGCCAGCAGCCAAGAGCTCTCTGGGGCCAACGTCCTGACTTTC. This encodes CASSQELSGANVLTF.